The rows below give T cell receptor beta chains drawn from one sample of a study of blood T cells in healthy people across ages. TCRdb recomputed calls from the 5' RACE reads with MiXCR, one row per CDR3 protein. The top ten clones hold roughly 8.2% of a sample with some 1.4 million distinct CDR3 sequences, roughly 45% of them seen once. Input material: blood. These receptors originate from a woman under 30 in good health. The conserved cysteine and the conserved F or W are not part of the CDR3 here.

j_gene: TRBJ1-2; v_gene: TRBV7-9; CDR3aa: ASSSTGGGNYGYT
j_gene: TRBJ1-6; v_gene: TRBV20-1; CDR3aa: SATIGPNNSPLH
j_gene: TRBJ2-3; v_gene: TRBV2; CDR3aa: ASRRTALDPTDTQY
j_gene: TRBJ2-5; v_gene: TRBV28; CDR3aa: ASGKLRLAGKLETQY
j_gene: TRBJ1-6; v_gene: TRBV15; CDR3aa: ATSREQQASSYNSPLH
j_gene: TRBJ2-4; v_gene: TRBV2; CDR3aa: ASSVHYYITGWRWGWGKRDIQY
j_gene: TRBJ1-1; v_gene: TRBV7-6; CDR3aa: ASSLGFLNTEAF
j_gene: NA; v_gene: TRBV15; CDR3aa: ATSRGFYEQY
j_gene: TRBJ2-1; v_gene: TRBV20-1; CDR3aa: SARDSLQGEQF
j_gene: TRBJ2-4; v_gene: TRBV10-2; CDR3aa: ASSEPTLAKNIQY
j_gene: TRBJ1-2; v_gene: TRBV9; CDR3aa: ASSVEGWAANNNYGYT
j_gene: TRBJ2-7; v_gene: TRBV6-1; CDR3aa: ASKASGREGSHEQY
j_gene: TRBJ1-2; v_gene: TRBV6-1; CDR3aa: ASSDLGVRKGYT
j_gene: TRBJ2-2; v_gene: TRBV7-2; CDR3aa: ASSQERGVSGELF
j_gene: TRBJ2-3; v_gene: TRBV29-1; CDR3aa: SVVRTGYTDTQY
j_gene: TRBJ2-3; v_gene: TRBV25-1; CDR3aa: ASSEPDPRTDTQY
j_gene: TRBJ2-5; v_gene: TRBV7-6; CDR3aa: ASTSPDQTQY
j_gene: TRBJ2-1; v_gene: TRBV5-1; CDR3aa: ASSPVGVAGGHEQF
j_gene: TRBJ2-7; v_gene: TRBV20-1; CDR3aa: SAPGQGGTYEQY
j_gene: TRBJ1-5; v_gene: TRBV12-3/TRBV12-4; CDR3aa: ASSWGNQPQH
j_gene: NA; v_gene: TRBV28; CDR3aa: ASSAGTNYNEQY
j_gene: TRBJ2-5; v_gene: TRBV5-1; CDR3aa: ASRPNQETQY
j_gene: TRBJ2-7; v_gene: TRBV29-1; CDR3aa: SVDRDRDEQY
j_gene: TRBJ2-3; v_gene: TRBV30; CDR3aa: AWVPGFADTQY
j_gene: TRBJ2-3; v_gene: TRBV7-9; CDR3aa: ASSLGINRDVTDTQY
j_gene: TRBJ2-1; v_gene: TRBV7-3; CDR3aa: ASSKGQGAIYEQF
j_gene: TRBJ2-3; v_gene: TRBV30; CDR3aa: ACPSGFTDTQY
j_gene: TRBJ1-2; v_gene: TRBV6-5; CDR3aa: ASSYDLDTYYT
j_gene: TRBJ2-7; v_gene: TRBV11-2; CDR3aa: ASSRLARDDEQY
j_gene: TRBJ1-6; v_gene: TRBV25-1; CDR3aa: ASAGQANSPLH
j_gene: TRBJ2-3; v_gene: TRBV10-3; CDR3aa: AISPPSTDTQY
j_gene: TRBJ2-7; v_gene: TRBV27; CDR3aa: ASSAVVGDLYEQY
j_gene: TRBJ2-7; v_gene: TRBV4-1; CDR3aa: ASSQDSRTDYEQY
j_gene: TRBJ2-1; v_gene: TRBV5-1; CDR3aa: ASSYVLNEQF
j_gene: TRBJ1-2; v_gene: TRBV10-3; CDR3aa: AISSPGQGSGYT
j_gene: TRBJ2-7; v_gene: TRBV6-1; CDR3aa: ASSEATSGDFSYEQY
j_gene: TRBJ1-5; v_gene: TRBV14; CDR3aa: ASSQDSLGQGCNQPQH
j_gene: TRBJ2-1; v_gene: TRBV29-1; CDR3aa: SFAGLAGGRGEQF
j_gene: TRBJ1-6; v_gene: TRBV11-2; CDR3aa: ASSTLTGKNSPLH
j_gene: TRBJ1-2; v_gene: TRBV6-5; CDR3aa: ASSHRDRDGYT
j_gene: TRBJ2-7; v_gene: TRBV7-2; CDR3aa: ASSLRAGGSSYEQY
j_gene: TRBJ2-5; v_gene: TRBV6-7; CDR3aa: ASSPRLAGHQETQY